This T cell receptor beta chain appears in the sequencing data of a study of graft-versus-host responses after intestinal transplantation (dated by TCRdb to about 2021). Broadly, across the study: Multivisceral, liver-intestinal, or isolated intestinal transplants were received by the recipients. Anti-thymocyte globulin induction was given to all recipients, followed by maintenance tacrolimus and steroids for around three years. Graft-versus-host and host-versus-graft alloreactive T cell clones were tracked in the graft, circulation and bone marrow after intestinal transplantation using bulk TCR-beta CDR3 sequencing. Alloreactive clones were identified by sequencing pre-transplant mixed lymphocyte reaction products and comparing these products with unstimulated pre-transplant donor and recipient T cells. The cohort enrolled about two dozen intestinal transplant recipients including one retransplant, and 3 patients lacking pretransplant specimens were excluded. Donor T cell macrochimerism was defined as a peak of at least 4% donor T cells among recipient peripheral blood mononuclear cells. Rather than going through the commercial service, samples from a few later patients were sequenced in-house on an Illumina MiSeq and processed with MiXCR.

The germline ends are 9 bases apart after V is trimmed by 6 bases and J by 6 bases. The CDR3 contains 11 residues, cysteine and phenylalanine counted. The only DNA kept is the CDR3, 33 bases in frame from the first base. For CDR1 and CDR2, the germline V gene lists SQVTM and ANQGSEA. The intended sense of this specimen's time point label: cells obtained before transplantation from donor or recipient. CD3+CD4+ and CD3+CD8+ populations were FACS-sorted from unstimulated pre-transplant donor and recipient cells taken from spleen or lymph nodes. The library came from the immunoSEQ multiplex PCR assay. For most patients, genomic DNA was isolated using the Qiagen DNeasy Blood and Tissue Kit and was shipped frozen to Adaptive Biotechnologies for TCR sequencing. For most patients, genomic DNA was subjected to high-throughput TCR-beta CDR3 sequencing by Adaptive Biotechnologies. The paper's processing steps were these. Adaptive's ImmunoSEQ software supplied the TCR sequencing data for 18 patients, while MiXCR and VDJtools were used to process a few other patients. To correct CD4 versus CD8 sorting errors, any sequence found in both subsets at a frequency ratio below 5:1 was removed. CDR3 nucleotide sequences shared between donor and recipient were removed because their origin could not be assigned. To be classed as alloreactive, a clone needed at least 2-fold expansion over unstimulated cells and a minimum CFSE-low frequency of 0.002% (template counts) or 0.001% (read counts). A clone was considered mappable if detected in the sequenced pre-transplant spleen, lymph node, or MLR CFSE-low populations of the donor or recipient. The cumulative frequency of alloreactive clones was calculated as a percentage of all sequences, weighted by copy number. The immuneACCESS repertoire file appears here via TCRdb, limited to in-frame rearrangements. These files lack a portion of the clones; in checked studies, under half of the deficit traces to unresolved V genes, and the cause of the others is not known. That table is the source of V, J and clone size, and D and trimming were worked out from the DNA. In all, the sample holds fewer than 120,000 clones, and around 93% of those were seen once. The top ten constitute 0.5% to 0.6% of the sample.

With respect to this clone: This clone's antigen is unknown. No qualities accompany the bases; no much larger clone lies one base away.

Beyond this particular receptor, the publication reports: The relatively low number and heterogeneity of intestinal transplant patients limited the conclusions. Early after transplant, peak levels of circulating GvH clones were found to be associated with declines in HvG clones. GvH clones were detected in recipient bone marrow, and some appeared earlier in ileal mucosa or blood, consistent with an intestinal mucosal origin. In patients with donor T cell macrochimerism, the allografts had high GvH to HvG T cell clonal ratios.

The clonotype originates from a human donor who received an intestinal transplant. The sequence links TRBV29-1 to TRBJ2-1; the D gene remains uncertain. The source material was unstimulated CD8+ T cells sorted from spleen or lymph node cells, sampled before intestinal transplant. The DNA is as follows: TGCAGCGTCCGACCTACCAATGAGCAGTTCTTC. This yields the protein CSVRPTNEQFF.